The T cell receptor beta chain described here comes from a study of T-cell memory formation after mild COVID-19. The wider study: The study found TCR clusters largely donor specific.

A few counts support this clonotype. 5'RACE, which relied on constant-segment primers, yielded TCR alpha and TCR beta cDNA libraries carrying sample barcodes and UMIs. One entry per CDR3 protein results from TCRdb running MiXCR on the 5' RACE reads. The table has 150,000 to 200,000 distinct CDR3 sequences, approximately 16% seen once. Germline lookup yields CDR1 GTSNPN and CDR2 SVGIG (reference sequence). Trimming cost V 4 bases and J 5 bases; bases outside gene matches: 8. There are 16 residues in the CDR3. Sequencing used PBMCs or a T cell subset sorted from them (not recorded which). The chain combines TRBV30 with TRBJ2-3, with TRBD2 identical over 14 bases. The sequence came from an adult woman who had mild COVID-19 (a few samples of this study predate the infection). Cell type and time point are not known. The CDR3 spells CAWTTGLAGAGDTQYF. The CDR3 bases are TGTGCCTGGACCACGGGACTAGCGGGAGCTGGAGATACGCAGTATTTT.